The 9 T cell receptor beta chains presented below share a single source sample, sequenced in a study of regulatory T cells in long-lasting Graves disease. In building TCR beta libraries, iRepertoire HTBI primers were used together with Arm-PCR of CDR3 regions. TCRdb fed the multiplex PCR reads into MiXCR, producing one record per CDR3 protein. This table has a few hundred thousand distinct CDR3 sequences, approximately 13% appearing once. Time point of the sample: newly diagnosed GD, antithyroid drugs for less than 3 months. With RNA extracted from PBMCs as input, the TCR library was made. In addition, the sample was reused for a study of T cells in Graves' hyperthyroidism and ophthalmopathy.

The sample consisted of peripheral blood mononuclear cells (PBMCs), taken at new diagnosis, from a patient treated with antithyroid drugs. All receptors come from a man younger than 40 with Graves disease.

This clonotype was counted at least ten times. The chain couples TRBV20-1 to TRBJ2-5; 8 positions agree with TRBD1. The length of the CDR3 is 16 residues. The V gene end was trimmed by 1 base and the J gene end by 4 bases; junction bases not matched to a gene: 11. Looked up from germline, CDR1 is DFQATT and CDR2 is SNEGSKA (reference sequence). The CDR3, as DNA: TGCAGTGCTAGAGGGGGGGCCAGGGGGCGCGCAGAGACCCAGTACTTC. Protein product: CSARGGARGRAETQYF.

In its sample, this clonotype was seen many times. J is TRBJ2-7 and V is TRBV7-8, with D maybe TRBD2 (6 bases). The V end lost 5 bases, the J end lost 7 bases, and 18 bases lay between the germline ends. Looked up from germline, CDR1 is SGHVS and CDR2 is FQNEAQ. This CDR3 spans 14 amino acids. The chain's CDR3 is CASSERRGQGEQYF. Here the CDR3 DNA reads TGTGCCAGCAGCGAGCGGCGGGGCCAAGGGGAGCAGTACTTC.

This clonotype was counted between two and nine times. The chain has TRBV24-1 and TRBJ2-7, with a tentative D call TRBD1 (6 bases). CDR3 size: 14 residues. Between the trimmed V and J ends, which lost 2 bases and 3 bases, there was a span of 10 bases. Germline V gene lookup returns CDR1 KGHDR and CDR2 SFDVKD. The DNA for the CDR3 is TGTGCCACCAGTGATTATGGGACATACTACGAGCAGTACTTC. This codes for CATSDYGTYYEQYF.

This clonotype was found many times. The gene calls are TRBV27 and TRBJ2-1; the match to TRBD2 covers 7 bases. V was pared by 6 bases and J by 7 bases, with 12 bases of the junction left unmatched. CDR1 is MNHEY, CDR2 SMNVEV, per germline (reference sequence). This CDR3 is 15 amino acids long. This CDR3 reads CASSVGASGANEQFF. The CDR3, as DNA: TGTGCCAGCAGCGTCGGGGCTAGCGGAGCGAATGAGCAGTTCTTC.

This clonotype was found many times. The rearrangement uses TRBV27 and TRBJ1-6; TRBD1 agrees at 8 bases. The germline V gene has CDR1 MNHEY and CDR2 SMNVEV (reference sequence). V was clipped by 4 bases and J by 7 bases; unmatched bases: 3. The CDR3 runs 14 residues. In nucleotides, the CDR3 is TGTGCCAGCAGTTACAGGGGGGGGAATTCACCCCTCCACTTT. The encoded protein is CASSYRGGNSPLHF.

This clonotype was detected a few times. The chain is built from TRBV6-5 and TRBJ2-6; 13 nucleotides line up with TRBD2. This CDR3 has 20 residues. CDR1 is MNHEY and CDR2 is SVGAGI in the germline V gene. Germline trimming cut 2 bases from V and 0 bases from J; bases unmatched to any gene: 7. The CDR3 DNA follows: TGTGCCAGCAGTTACCGGAGGACTAGCGGGGGAAGCTCTGGGGCCAACGTCCTGACTTTC. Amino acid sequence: CASSYRRTSGGSSGANVLTF.

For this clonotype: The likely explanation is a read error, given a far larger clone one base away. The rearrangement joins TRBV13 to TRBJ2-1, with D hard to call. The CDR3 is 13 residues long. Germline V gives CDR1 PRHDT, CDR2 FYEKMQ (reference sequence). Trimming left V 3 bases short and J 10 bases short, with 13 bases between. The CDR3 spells CASSLGITYEQFF. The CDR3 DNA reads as TGTGCCAGCAGCTTGGGAATCACCTACGAGCAGTTCTTC.

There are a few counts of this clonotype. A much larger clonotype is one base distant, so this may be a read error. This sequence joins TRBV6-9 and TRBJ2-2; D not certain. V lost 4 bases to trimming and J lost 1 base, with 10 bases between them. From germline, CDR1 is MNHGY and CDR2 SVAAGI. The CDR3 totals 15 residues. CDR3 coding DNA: TGTGCCAGCAGTTCACATAACGGGAACACCGGGGAGCTGTTTTTT. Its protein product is CASSSHNGNTGELFF.

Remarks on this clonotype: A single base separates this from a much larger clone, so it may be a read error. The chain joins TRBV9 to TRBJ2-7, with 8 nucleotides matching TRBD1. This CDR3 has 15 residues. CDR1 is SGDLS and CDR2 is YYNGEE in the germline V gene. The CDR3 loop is CTSSPGQVSSYEQYF. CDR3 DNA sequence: TGTACCAGCAGCCCGGGACAGGTCAGCTCCTACGAGCAGTACTTC.